The entry below describes one T cell receptor beta chain. V shed 4 bases and J 6 bases; nucleotides not matched to a gene: 4. This CDR3 is 15 amino acids long. Germline loops: CDR1 LGHDT, CDR2 YNNKEL (reference sequence). The sample is drawn from a study of T cells after yellow fever vaccination. In TCRdb, the 5' RACE reads were re-called with MiXCR into one record per CDR3 protein. The table records 350,000 to 450,000 distinct CDR3 sequences, over 15% of them present only once. The source is a young man who received the YFV17D yellow fever vaccine. Sample: PBMCs, taken before the yellow fever booster vaccination. The rearrangement joins TRBV3-1 to TRBJ2-1; 12 bases are shared with TRBD2. The DNA for the CDR3 is TGTGCCAGCAGCCCCCCTAGCGGGGGGGCCAATGAGCAGTTCTTC. Translated, it gives CASSPPSGGANEQFF.